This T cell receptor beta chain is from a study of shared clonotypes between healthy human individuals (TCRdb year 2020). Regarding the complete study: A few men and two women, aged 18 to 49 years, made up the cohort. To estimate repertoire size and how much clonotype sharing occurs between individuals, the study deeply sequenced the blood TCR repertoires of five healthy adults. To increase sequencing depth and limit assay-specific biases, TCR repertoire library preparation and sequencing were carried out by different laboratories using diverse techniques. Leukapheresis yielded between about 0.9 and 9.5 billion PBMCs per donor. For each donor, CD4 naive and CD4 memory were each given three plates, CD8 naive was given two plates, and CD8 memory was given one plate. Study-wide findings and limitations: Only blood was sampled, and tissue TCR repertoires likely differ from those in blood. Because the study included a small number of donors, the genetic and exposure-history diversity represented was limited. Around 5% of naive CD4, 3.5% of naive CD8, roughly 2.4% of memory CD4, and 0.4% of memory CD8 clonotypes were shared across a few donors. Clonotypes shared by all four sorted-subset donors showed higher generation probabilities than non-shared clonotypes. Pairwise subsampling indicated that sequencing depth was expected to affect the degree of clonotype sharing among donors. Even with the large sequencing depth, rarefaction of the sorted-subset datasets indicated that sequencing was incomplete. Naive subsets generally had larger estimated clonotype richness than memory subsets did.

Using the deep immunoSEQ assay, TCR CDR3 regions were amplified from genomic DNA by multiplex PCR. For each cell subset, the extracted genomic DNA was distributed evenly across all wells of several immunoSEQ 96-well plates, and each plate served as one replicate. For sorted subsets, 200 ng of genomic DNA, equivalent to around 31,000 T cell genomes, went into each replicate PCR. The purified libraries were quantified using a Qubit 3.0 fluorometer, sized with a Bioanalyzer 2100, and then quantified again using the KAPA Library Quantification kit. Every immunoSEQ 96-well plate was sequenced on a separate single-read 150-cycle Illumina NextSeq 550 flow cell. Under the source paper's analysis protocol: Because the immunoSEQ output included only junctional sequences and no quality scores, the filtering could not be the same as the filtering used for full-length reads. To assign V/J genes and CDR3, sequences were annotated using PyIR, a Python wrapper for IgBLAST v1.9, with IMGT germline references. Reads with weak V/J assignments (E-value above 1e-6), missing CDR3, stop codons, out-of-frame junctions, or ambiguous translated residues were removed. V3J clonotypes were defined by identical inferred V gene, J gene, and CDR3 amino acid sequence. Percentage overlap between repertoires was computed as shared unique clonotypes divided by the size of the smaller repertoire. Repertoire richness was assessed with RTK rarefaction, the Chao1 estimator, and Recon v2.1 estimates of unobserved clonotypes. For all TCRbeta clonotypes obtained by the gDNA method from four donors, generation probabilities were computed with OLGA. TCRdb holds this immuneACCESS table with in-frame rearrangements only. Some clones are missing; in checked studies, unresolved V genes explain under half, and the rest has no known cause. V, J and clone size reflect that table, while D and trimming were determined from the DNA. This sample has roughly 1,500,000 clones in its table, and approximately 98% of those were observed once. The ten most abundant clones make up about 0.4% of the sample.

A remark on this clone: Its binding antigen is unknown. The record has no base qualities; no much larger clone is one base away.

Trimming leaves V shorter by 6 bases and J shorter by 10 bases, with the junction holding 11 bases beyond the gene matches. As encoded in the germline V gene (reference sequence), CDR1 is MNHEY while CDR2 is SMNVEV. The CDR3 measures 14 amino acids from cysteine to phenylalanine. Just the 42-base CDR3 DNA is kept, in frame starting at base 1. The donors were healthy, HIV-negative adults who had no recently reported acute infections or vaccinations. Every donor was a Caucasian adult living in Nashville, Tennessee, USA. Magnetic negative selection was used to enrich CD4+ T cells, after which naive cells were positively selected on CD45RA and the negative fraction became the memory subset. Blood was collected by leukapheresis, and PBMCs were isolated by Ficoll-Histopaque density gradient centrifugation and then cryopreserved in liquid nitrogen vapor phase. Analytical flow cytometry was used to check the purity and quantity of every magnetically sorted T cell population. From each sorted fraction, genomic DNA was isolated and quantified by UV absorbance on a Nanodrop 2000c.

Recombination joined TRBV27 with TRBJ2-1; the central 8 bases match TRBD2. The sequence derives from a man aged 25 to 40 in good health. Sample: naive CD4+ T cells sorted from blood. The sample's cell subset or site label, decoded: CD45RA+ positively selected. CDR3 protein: CASRAFRGGSEQFF. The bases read TGTGCCAGCAGGGCTTTTCGGGGGGGGTCCGAGCAGTTCTTC.